A single sample gave rise to the 22 T cell receptor beta chains below, sequenced in a study of Tregs in tolerant kidney transplant recipients. The assay was immunoSEQ multiplex PCR, and TCRdb's table has in-frame clones only and misses some. The profile shows 120,000 or so clones, roughly 93% of them singletons. Sequencing was done on a sample of CD4+ T cells from blood. These TCRs come from a human donor in good health.

This chain connects TRBV11-1 to TRBJ2-7, with D possibly matching TRBD1 (6 bases). The CDR3 has 14 residues. V lost 7 bases to trimming and J lost 3 bases, with 16 bases between them. From germline, CDR1 is SGHAT and CDR2 FQDESV (reference sequence). The CDR3 here is CASTSEQGSYEQYF. The DNA for the CDR3 is TGTGCCAGCACCTCAGAACAGGGAAGCTACGAGCAGTACTTC.

The V gene is TRBV6-5, the J gene TRBJ2-5, with D hard to call. Per the germline V gene, CDR1 is MNHEY and CDR2 is SVGAGI. CDR3 size: 13 residues. The V end lost 7 bases, the J end lost 4 bases, and 13 bases lay between the germline ends. For the CDR3, the DNA is TGTGCCAGCAAATCCACTCTGGGAGAGACCCAGTACTTC. Encoded protein: CASKSTLGETQYF.

This clone was detected only a few times. CDR3 protein: CASSRTTNEKLFF. As DNA, the CDR3 is TGTGCCAGCAGCAGGACAACTAATGAAAAACTGTTTTTT. The chain couples TRBV6-5 to TRBJ1-4; D is uncertain. Trimming removed 6 bases at V and 0 bases at J, with 5 bases between. CDR1 is MNHEY, CDR2 SVGAGI, per germline. The CDR3 is 13 amino acids.

The chain links TRBV2 to TRBJ1-1, with TRBD1 as a possible D gene (5 bases). V lost 10 bases to trimming and J lost 1 base, with 13 bases between them. The CDR3 is 13 amino acids. CDR1 SNHLY and CDR2 FYNNEI come from the germline V gene. CDR3 loop: CATGRQPNTEAFF. CDR3 nucleotide sequence: TGTGCCACCGGGAGACAGCCGAACACTGAAGCTTTCTTT.

The V call is TRBV5-1, the J call TRBJ2-2; D gene unclear. Germline V gives CDR1 SGHRS, CDR2 YFSETQ. The V end lost 1 base, the J end lost 4 bases, and 11 bases lay between the germline ends. The CDR3 consists of 15 residues. This CDR3 is CASSLKEPGTGELFF. The CDR3 nucleotides read TGCGCCAGCAGCTTGAAGGAGCCAGGCACCGGGGAGCTGTTTTTT.

The chain links TRBV30 to TRBJ1-2; 10 bases line up with TRBD1. This CDR3 comprises 14 residues. The trim removed 3 bases at V and 7 bases at J, leaving 8 bases unmatched. Germline V gene lookup returns CDR1 GTSNPN and CDR2 SVGIG (reference sequence). The CDR3 coding sequence is TGTGCCTGGAGGGGGACAGGGGTTTGGTCTGGCTACACCTTC. It encodes CAWRGTGVWSGYTF.

As for this clone: At one boundary the junction diverges from the germline segment, which might be a read error. The chain employs TRBV6-5 and TRBJ1-2, with D possibly being TRBD1 (5 bases). There are 14 residues in the CDR3. In germline, CDR1 is MNHEY, CDR2 SVGAGI. Here the CDR3 reads CASSYTEGRMSYTF. The DNA for the CDR3 is TGTGCCAGCAGTTACACCGAGGGGAGGATGAGCTATACCTTC.

The chain links TRBV2 to TRBJ2-3; D ambiguous. Trimming removed 1 base from V and 2 bases from J, with 10 bases in between. The CDR3 contains 15 residues. CDR1 and CDR2 from the germline V gene are SNHLY and FYNNEI. In nucleotides, the CDR3 is TGTGCCAGCAGTGAAGTGGGAATAAACACAGATACGCAGTATTTT. It codes for CASSEVGINTDTQYF.

The chain combines TRBV9 with TRBJ2-7; TRBD2 agrees at 10 bases. V trimming: 0 bases; J trimming: 4 bases; junction bases outside the gene matches: 4. CDR3 size: 15 residues. Germline CDR1 and CDR2: SGDLS and YYNGEE. The CDR3 loop reads CASSVATSGIYEQYF. CDR3 in DNA: TGTGCCAGCAGCGTAGCTACTAGCGGGATTTACGAGCAGTACTTC.

This clone was picked up a small number of times. The V gene is TRBV5-1, the J gene TRBJ2-3; 7 nucleotides agree with TRBD1. This CDR3 is built from 15 residues. Germline CDR1 and CDR2: SGHRS and YFSETQ. The trim removed 5 bases at V and 0 bases at J, leaving 6 bases unmatched. The DNA for the CDR3 is TGCGCCAGCAGAATGGACAGGACTAGCACAGATACGCAGTATTTT. It codes for CASRMDRTSTDTQYF.

This clone has just one count. The rearrangement uses TRBV2 and TRBJ2-5, with TRBD2 identical over 7 bases. The CDR3 runs 14 residues. CDR1 is SNHLY and CDR2 is FYNNEI in the germline V gene. The V gene end was trimmed by 7 bases and the J gene end by 4 bases; junction bases not matched to a gene: 9. CDR3 protein: CASTSGASRETQYF. DNA of the CDR3: TGTGCCAGCACTAGCGGAGCCAGCAGAGAGACCCAGTACTTC.

The gene calls are TRBV18 and TRBJ1-4; maybe TRBD1 (6 bases). The V end was cut by 3 bases, the J end by 8 bases, with 13 bases between. This CDR3 is 14 amino acids long. Germline loops: CDR1 KGHSH, CDR2 LQKENI. This chain's CDR3 is CASSPRGAEEKLFF. The CDR3 coding sequence is TGTGCCAGCTCACCGCGGGGGGCGGAAGAAAAACTGTTTTTT.

V and J are TRBV18 and TRBJ1-1; D call uncertain. The germline CDR1 and CDR2 sequences are KGHSH and LQKENI. V was pared by 0 bases and J by 4 bases, with 6 bases between. The CDR3 totals 13 residues. This CDR3 reads CASSPPFPTEAFF. CDR3 in DNA: TGTGCCAGCTCACCACCGTTCCCCACTGAAGCTTTCTTT.

The count of this clone is one. The rearrangement uses TRBV6-5 and TRBJ2-5, with TRBD1 identical over 7 bases. With 2 bases clipped from V and 1 base from J, the junction kept 4 bases outside the gene matches. The CDR3 covers 15 residues. Germline V gives CDR1 MNHEY, CDR2 SVGAGI. The CDR3 DNA reads TGTGCCAGCAGTTACATAGGGGGCTCCCAAGAGACCCAGTACTTC. Residues: CASSYIGGSQETQYF.

The chain couples TRBV15 to TRBJ2-7, with a tentative D call TRBD2 (6 bases). Germline V gives CDR1 LNHNV, CDR2 YYDKDF (reference sequence). This CDR3 region has 14 residues. The ends were cut back, 1 base at V and 5 bases at J, with 12 bases in the middle. DNA for the CDR3: TGTGCCACCAGCAGAGTTGGAGGGTTCCACGAGCAGTACTTC. Translating gives CATSRVGGFHEQYF.

This sequence joins TRBV5-8 and TRBJ2-1, with 10 bases that match TRBD2. This CDR3 has 16 amino acids. Germline lookup yields CDR1 SGHTS and CDR2 YDEGEE. V lost 0 bases to trimming and J lost 7 bases; unmatched junction nucleotides: 7. The CDR3: CASSLDSSGGWNEQFF. For the CDR3, the DNA is TGTGCCAGCAGCTTGGACTCTAGCGGGGGTTGGAATGAGCAGTTCTTC.

This chain joins TRBV5-1 and TRBJ1-5; no clear D. Trimming pared 2 bases from V and 12 bases from J, leaving 18 bases between. CDR3 size: 14 residues. Germline-derived CDR1 and CDR2 are SGHRS and YFSETQ. The CDR3 sequence is CASSLGPPPALQHF. Here the CDR3 DNA reads TGCGCCAGCAGCTTAGGTCCGCCGCCAGCACTCCAGCATTTT.

The chain recombines TRBV11-3 with TRBJ2-2; no definite D call. Trimming took 0 bases from V and 6 from J, leaving 11 bases between them. From germline, CDR1 is SGHNT and CDR2 YENEEA. There are 15 residues in the CDR3. CDR3 residues: CASSLDGQDAGELFF. The CDR3 region has the DNA TGTGCCAGCAGCTTAGATGGGCAGGACGCCGGGGAGCTGTTTTTT.

This clone appeared a single time. Written as DNA, the CDR3 is TGCGCCAGCAGTGGAGGTGCGGGAGTATCCTACAATGAGCAGTTCTTC. Encoded protein: CASSGGAGVSYNEQFF. The rearrangement joins TRBV10-1 to TRBJ2-1; 7 bases agree with TRBD2. This CDR3 is built from 16 residues. Trimming at V came to 4 bases and at J to 1 base, leaving 7 bases not matched to a gene. The germline gives CDR1 WNHNN, CDR2 SYGVQD (reference sequence).

This chain uses TRBV7-2 with TRBJ2-7; D unclear. The germline CDR1 and CDR2 sequences are SGHTA and FQGNSA. The CDR3 consists of 15 residues. Between the trimmed V and J ends, which lost 1 base and 2 bases, there was a span of 12 bases. In DNA form, the CDR3 reads TGTGCCAGCAGCTTAGGCCAGCCCAAGGCCTACGAGCAGTACTTC. It yields the protein CASSLGQPKAYEQYF.

The chain is built from TRBV6-1 and TRBJ1-1, with a possible D match to TRBD1 (6 bases). The CDR3 has 14 amino acids. V lost 4 bases, J lost 8 bases, and 17 bases lay in between. Germline CDR1 MNHNS, CDR2 SASEGT. CDR3 sequence reads: CASSANTGSSEAFF. The CDR3 coding sequence is TGTGCCAGCAGTGCAAATACAGGGAGCTCGGAAGCTTTCTTT.

V usage is TRBV7-8 and J usage is TRBJ1-5; 7 nucleotides agree with TRBD1. The junction had 9 bases not matched to a gene; V was cut back by 1 base and J by 3 bases. Per germline, CDR1 SGHVS and CDR2 FQNEAQ. The CDR3 has 17 residues. The CDR3 here is CASSLGPRQGFNQPQHF. DNA of the CDR3: TGTGCCAGCAGCTTAGGCCCGAGACAGGGCTTCAATCAGCCCCAGCATTTT.